The present T cell receptor beta chain was sequenced within a study of CD8+ T cells in alopecia areata (dated by TCRdb to the late 2010s). A note on the overall study: Treated patients were enrolled in an open-label pilot trial of oral tofacitinib, 5 to 10 mg twice daily, for moderate-to-severe alopecia areata. Tofacitinib was administered for 6 to 18 months, and 6 months of follow-up off drug were then conducted to assess delayed response and recurrence. For the treated patients, the SALT score, which quantifies what percentage of scalp surface area is affected, served as the measure of disease severity. To study T cell clonal expansion in alopecia areata, the researchers applied high-throughput TCRbeta sequencing to both the C3H/HeJ mouse model and human patients. On the human side, TCRbeta sequencing was run on scalp tissue and on sorted CD4+ and CD8+ peripheral blood T cells from healthy controls and from alopecia areata patients with either patchy or totalis/universalis disease. Tofacitinib-treated patients had biopsies at baseline and at 4 and 24 weeks of treatment, with a later scalp biopsy in several patients. Scalp clonality was compared among normal scalp (n=4), patchy alopecia areata scalp (n=8), and alopecia totalis/universalis scalp (n=8). The RNA source kit depended on sample type: the PAXgene miRNA kit for fixed scalp, the miRNeasy kit for PBMCs, and the RNeasy kit for mouse skin. TCRbeta CDR3 regions were amplified by immunoSEQ multiplex PCR with 35 Vbeta forward and 13 Jbeta reverse primers.

Receptors were amplified or captured by the immunoSEQ multiplex PCR assay. To provide template for TCR sequencing, every sample had RNA extracted and reverse transcribed into cDNA. SuperScript III was used to make first-strand cDNA, primed with a 2:1 mix of oligo-dT and random hexamers. A synthetic immune receptor repertoire was used to assess amplification bias, and residual bias was removed computationally. In the paper's pipeline: Raw reads were preprocessed to remove errors, and CDR3 was defined by IMGT conventions from the conserved cysteine to phenylalanine. Clonality was computed as 1 minus the Shannon entropy, with the entropy normalized by log2 of the number of productive unique TCRs. Scalp TCRbeta sequences were cross-referenced with sorted blood CD4 and CD8 repertoires so that the CD4 or CD8 identity of scalp clones could be inferred. As stored in TCRdb, this immuneACCESS dataset retains in-frame rearrangements with V and J assigned. A fraction of the clones does not appear; measured against another copy, unresolved V genes explain less than half of the discrepancy, and the remainder lacks a known reason. The V and J calls and the clone size are those of that table, but D and trimming were determined from the DNA. In all, the sample holds 210,000 or so clones, and over 60% of those were seen once. The ten most abundant clones make up about 1.2% of the sample.

Remarks on this clone: Its recognized antigen is unknown. Base-call qualities are not available, and no considerably larger clone is one nucleotide away.

The research as a whole found: Tofacitinib significantly lowered scalp clonality and the number of expanded CD8+ clones among the top 100 scalp clones. Compared with normal scalp, lesional scalp had higher clonality and more expanded CD8+ clones, particularly in alopecia totalis/universalis, a pattern that suggests antigenic drive. Shared TCR sequences between patients were less evident than in mice, which may be partly attributable to HLA diversity in the patient population. The treated cohort was small, with a single nonresponder, so links between baseline CD8+ expansion and response need larger studies. Many expanded lesional clones were found to persist in scalp and blood during tofacitinib treatment, and relapse after treatment cessation may be partly explained by this persistence. Resident alphabeta T cells in normal human skin are also sequenced, complicating scalp TCR repertoire analysis, unlike mouse skin dominated by gammadelta T cells.

In the germline V gene (reference sequence), CDR1 corresponds to SGHAT and CDR2 to FQDESV. V lost 8 bases and J lost 4 bases, and the count of bases not matched to a germline gene is 4. The CDR3, from cysteine to phenylalanine, totals 12 residues. Only the CDR3 DNA stays, 36 bases, in frame from base 1. The treatment or condition label corresponds to: oral pan-JAK inhibitor, 5-10 mg twice daily. Lesional scalp punch biopsies and peripheral blood were collected from alopecia areata patients. After PBMCs were isolated by density centrifugation and stained for CD3, CD4 and CD8, a FACSAria was used to sort CD4+ and CD8+ T cells.

This receptor was identified in a human donor with alopecia areata. The sequencing here drew on CD4+ T cells sorted from blood, taken between weeks 43 and 45, from a patient treated with tofacitinib. The sequence is built from TRBV11-1 and TRBJ1-2, with 7 central nucleotides matching TRBD1. The bases read TGTGCCAGCGTTGGGGACAGCTATGGCTACACCTTC. It codes for CASVGDSYGYTF.